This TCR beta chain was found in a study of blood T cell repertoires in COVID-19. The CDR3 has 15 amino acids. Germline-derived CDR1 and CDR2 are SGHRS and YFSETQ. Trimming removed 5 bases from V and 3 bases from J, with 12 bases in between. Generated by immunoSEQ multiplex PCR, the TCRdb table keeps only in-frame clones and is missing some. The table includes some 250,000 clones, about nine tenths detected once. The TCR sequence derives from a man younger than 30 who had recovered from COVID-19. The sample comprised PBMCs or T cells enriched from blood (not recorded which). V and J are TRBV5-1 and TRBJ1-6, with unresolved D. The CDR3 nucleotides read TGCGCCAGCAGTAAAGAGAGTCACTATAATTCACCCCTCCACTTT. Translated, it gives CASSKESHYNSPLHF.